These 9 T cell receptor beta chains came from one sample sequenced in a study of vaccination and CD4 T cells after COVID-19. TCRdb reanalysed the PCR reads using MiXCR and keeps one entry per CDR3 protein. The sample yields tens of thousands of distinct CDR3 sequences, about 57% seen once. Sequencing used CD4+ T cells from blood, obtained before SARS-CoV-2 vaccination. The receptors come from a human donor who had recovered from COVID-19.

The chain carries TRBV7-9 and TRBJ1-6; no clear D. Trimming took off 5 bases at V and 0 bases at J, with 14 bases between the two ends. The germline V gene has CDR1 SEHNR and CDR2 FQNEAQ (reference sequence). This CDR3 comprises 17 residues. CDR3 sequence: CASSRELGSSYNSPLHF. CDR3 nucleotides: TGTGCCAGCAGCCGCGAACTCGGGAGCTCCTATAATTCACCCCTCCACTTT.

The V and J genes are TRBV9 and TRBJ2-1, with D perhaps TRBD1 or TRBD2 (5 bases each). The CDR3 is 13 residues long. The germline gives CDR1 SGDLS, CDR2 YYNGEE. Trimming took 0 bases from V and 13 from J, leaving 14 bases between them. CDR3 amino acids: CASSVAGSGLQFF. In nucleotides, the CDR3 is TGTGCCAGCAGCGTAGCGGGCTCGGGGCTCCAGTTCTTC.

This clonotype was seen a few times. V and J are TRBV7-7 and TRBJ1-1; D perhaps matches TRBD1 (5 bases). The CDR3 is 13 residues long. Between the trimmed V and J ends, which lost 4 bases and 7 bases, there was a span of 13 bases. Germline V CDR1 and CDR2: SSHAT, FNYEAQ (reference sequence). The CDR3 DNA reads TGTGCCAGCAGCTCCGTTCAGGGTGGTGAAGCTTTCTTT. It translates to CASSSVQGGEAFF.

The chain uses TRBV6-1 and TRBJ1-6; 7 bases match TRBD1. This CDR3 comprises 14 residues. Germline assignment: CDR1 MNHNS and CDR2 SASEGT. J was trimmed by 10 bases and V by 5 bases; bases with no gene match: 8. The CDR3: CASSRQGRGSPLHF. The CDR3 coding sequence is TGTGCCAGCAGTCGACAGGGACGGGGCTCACCCCTCCACTTT.

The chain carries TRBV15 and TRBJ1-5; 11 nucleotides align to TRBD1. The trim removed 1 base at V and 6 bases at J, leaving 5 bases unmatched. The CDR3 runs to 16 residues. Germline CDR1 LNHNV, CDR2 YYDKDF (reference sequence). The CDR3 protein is CATSRAGTGGGQPQHF. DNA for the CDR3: TGTGCCACCAGCAGAGCCGGGACAGGGGGAGGTCAGCCCCAGCATTTT.

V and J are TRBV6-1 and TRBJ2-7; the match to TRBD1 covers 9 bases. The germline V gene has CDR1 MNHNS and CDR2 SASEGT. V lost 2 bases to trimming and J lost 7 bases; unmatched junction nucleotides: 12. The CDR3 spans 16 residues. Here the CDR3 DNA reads TGTGCCAGCAGTGAACCCTCCGGGACAGGGCTGCGGGAGCAGTACTTC. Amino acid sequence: CASSEPSGTGLREQYF.

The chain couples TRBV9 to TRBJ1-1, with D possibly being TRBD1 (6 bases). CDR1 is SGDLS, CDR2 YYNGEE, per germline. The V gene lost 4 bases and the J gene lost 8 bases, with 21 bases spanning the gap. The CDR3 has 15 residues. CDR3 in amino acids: CASSFTLPGQIEAFF. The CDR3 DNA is TGTGCCAGCAGCTTTACACTTCCGGGACAAATCGAAGCTTTCTTT.

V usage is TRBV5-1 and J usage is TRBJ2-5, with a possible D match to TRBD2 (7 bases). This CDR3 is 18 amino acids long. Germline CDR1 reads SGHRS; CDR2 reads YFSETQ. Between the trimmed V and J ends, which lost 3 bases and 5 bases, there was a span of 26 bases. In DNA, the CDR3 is TGCGCCAGCAGCTGGGGGGGCCTTACCGGGACGAGAGCCGAGACCCAGTACTTC. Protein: CASSWGGLTGTRAETQYF.

The chain's CDR3 is CASQYSNQPQHF. The CDR3 DNA reads TGTGCCAGCCAGTATAGCAATCAGCCCCAGCATTTT. The chain carries TRBV6-2 or TRBV6-3 and TRBJ1-5; D gene ambiguous. The germline V and J ends were trimmed by 8 bases and 0 bases, with 5 bases remaining between them. Germline V gene lookup returns CDR1 MNHEY and CDR2 SVGEGT. This CDR3 is built from 12 residues.